This T cell receptor beta chain was profiled in a study of Ad26.COV2.S vaccination and SARS-CoV-2 variants. Looking at the study overall: Doses of Ad26.COV2.S were injected into muscle once or twice, 56 days apart.

The sample's treatment: some 20 received Ad26.COV2.S at low or high dose, single or two shots; several received placebo; per-sample allocation not given. Collection of the samples took place on day 63 after the first injection of vaccine or placebo. The administered vaccine (an Ad26 vector) expressed Wuhan-strain SARS-CoV-2 spike. Measured with immunoSEQ multiplex PCR; TCRdb has only the in-frame clones, and not every one. The data show about 400,000 clones, about 88% seen once. Sequencing was performed on peripheral blood, taken in a trial of Ad26.COV2.S vaccine versus placebo. This sequence was found in a person aged 18-65 years who received the Ad26.COV2.S COVID-19 vaccine or a placebo.

This CDR3 is CASRTGTIYTDTQYF. In nucleotides, the CDR3 is TGTGCCAGCAGGACCGGGACAATTTACACAGATACGCAGTATTTT. The chain joins TRBV7-2 to TRBJ2-3, with D possibly being TRBD1 (6 bases). Per the germline V gene, CDR1 is SGHTA and CDR2 is FQGNSA. CDR3 length: 15 residues. The V end lost 6 bases, the J end lost 2 bases, and 15 bases lay between the germline ends.